These 8 T cell receptor beta chains came from one sample sequenced in a study of T cell clonality in common variable immunodeficiency. Whole-study findings and limits: Common variable immunodeficiency TCR beta sequences reportedly had fewer deletions and N-nucleotide insertions.

No antigen is known for these receptors. The method was immunoSEQ multiplex PCR; TCRdb's version includes in-frame clones alone and lacks a portion of them. The specimen gives tens of thousands of clones without singletons; the ten biggest hold approximately 6%. Sequenced input: peripheral blood mononuclear cells. These receptors were obtained from a human donor with common variable immunodeficiency.

This clone was detected many times. The read halts 3 residues ahead of the CDR3 end, with the missing end drawn from the germline J gene. The rearrangement uses TRBV29-1 and TRBJ1-1; 7 bases agree with TRBD1. Germline V gives CDR1 SQVTM, CDR2 ANQGSEA. This CDR3 has 13 residues. V lost 4 bases and J lost 1; bases outside the gene matches: 3. The covered CDR3 bases are TGCAGCGTTGTGACAGGGACGAACACTGAA. This encodes CSVVTGTNTE. The CDR3 in its entirety is CSVVTGTNTEAFF.

This clone occurred a few times. The read finishes 3 residues shy of the CDR3 end, and the germline J gene is used to complete it. The gene calls are TRBV30 and TRBJ1-4, with 9 bases lining up with TRBD1. Germline-derived CDR1 and CDR2 are GTSNPN and SVGIG (reference sequence). The CDR3 covers 15 residues. With V trimmed by 3 bases and J by 9 bases, 11 bases remained unmatched. Partial CDR3 DNA: TGTGCCTGGAGGCCCCCGGGACAGGGAGTTAAAAAA. Translation gives CAWRPPGQGVKK. The entire CDR3 protein reads CAWRPPGQGVKKLFF.

Of note for this clone: The read falls 3 residues short of the CDR3 end, and the missing part is taken from the germline J gene. The chain has TRBV2 and TRBJ2-1; D gene unclear. The CDR3 is 14 amino acids. Per germline, CDR1 SNHLY and CDR2 FYNNEI. V was cut by 6 bases and J by 8 bases, with 17 bases left in between. The part of the CDR3 DNA that was read is TGTGCCAGCAGCTTGGGCCGATCAGTAGATGAG. Amino acids: CASSLGRSVDE. The full CDR3 sequence reads CASSLGRSVDEQFF.

This clone was detected ten times or more. The covered CDR3 bases are TGTGCCATCAGTGAGGAGGATGAG. Encoded protein: CAISEEDE. The complete CDR3 protein is CAISEEDEQFF. V and J are TRBV10-3 and TRBJ2-1; D gene unclear. The DNA ends 3 residues before the CDR3 does, and the rest of the CDR3 is filled in from the germline J gene. Per the germline V gene, CDR1 is ENHRY and CDR2 is SYGVKD. CDR3 length: 11 residues. Trimming pared 2 bases from V and 8 bases from J, leaving 4 bases between.

There are a few counts of this clone. The read comes to an end 3 residues before the CDR3 does, leaving the germline J gene to fill in the end. The chain recombines TRBV18 with TRBJ2-7; 8 nucleotides match TRBD1. This CDR3 is built from 14 residues. CDR1 and CDR2 from the germline V gene are KGHSH and LQKENI. With V trimmed by 3 bases and J by 5 bases, 6 bases remained unmatched. The CDR3 sequence: CASSPDRGGNEQYF. CDR3 DNA, as far as it was read: TGTGCCAGCTCACCCGACAGGGGCGGTAACGAG. Full variable domain (rest looked up from reference TRBV18 and TRBJ2-7): NAGVMQNPRHLVRRRGQEARLRCSPMKGHSHVYWYRQLPEEGLKFMVYLQKENIIDESGMPKERFSAEFPKEGPSILRIQQVVRGDSAAYFCASSPDRGGNEQYFGPGTRLTVT.

In its sample, this clone was seen a few times. Read coverage stops 3 residues before the CDR3 terminus; the germline J gene supplies the remainder. The genes are TRBV5-1 and TRBJ2-7; TRBD2 might be the D (6 bases). Trimming took off 0 bases at V and 6 bases at J, with 10 bases between the two ends. Germline values: CDR1 SGHRS, CDR2 YFSETQ. CDR3 length: 13 amino acids. The CDR3 is CASSLDVGGEQYF. The DNA read from the CDR3 is TGCGCCAGCAGCTTGGATGTGGGGGGCGAG. The full variable domain, in which reference TRBV5-1 and TRBJ2-7 provide the parts outside the CDR3, is KAGVTQTPRYLIKTRGQQVTLSCSPISGHRSVSWYQQTPGQGLQFLFEYFSETQRNKGNFPGRFSGRQFSNSRSEMNVSTLELGDSALYLCASSLDVGGEQYFGPGTRLTVT.

This clone has more than one count but fewer than ten. The read finishes 3 residues shy of the CDR3 end, and the germline J gene is used to complete it. The chain links TRBV20-1 to TRBJ2-5, with 10 bases matching TRBD2. V was clipped by 0 bases and J by 4 bases; unmatched bases: 8. The CDR3 is made up of 16 amino acids. Germline CDR1 is DFQATT and CDR2 is SNEGSKA (reference sequence). CDR3 DNA (partial): TGCAGTGCTAGAGATTGGCTAGCGGGAGTTCGAGAGACC. Encoded protein: CSARDWLAGVRET. The CDR3, in full, reads CSARDWLAGVRETQYF.

This clone was counted a few times. The DNA ends 3 residues before the CDR3 does, and the rest of the CDR3 is filled in from the germline J gene. The genes are TRBV7-7 and TRBJ2-1, with a tentative D call TRBD1 (6 bases). The V end was cut by 5 bases, the J end by 2 bases, with 13 bases between. CDR1 is SSHAT and CDR2 is FNYEAQ in the germline V gene (reference sequence). This CDR3 has 15 residues. The sequenced part of the CDR3 DNA is TGTGCCAGCAGCCCTGAAGGGGGAACCTACAATGAG. It encodes CASSPEGGTYNE. The entire CDR3 protein is CASSPEGGTYNEQFF. Full variable domain (rest looked up from reference TRBV7-7 and TRBJ2-1): GAGVSQSPRYKVTKRGQDVTLRCDPISSHATLYWYQQALGQGPEFLTYFNYEAQPDKSGLPSDRFSAERPEGSISTLTIQRTEQRDSAMYRCASSPEGGTYNEQFFGPGTRLTVL.